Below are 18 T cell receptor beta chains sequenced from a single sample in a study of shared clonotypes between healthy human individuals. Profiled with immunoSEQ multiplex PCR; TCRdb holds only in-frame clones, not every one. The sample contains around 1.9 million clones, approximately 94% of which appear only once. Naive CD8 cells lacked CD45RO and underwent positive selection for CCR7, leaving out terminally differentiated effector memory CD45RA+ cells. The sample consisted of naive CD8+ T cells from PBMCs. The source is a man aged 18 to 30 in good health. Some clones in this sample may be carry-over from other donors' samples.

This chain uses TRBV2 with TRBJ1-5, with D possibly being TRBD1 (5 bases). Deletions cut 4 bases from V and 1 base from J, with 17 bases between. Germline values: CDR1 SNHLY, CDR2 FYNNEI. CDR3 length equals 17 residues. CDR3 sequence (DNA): TGTGCCAGCAGTGGAGGACGGCCTGGGGGGAGCAATCAGCCCCAGCATTTT. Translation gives CASSGGRPGGSNQPQHF.

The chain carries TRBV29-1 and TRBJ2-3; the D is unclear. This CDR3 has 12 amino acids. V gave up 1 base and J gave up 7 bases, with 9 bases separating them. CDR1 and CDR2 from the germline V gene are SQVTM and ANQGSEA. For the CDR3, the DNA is TGCAGCGTTGAAGGGACCTTCTATACGCAGTATTTT. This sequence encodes CSVEGTFYTQYF.

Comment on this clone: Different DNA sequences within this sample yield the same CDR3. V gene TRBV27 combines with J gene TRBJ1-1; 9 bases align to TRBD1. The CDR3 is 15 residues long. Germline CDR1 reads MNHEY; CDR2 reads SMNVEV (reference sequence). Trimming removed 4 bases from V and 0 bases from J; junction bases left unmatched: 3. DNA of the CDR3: TGTGCCAGCAGTTCCCGGACAGGGGTGAACACTGAAGCTTTCTTT. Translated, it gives CASSSRTGVNTEAFF.

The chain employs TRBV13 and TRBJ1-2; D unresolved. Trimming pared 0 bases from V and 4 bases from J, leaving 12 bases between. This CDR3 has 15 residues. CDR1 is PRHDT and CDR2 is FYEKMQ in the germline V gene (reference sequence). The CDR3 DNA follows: TGTGCCAGCAGCTTAGGGGACGCCCGGTTCTATGGCTACACCTTC. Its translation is CASSLGDARFYGYTF.

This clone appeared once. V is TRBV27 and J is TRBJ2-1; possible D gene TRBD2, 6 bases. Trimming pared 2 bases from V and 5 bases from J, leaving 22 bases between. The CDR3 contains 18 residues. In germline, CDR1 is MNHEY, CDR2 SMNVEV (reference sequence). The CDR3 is CASSLVLTSGVADNEQFF. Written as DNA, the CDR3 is TGTGCCAGCAGTTTAGTCCTTACTTCGGGGGTAGCGGACAATGAGCAGTTCTTC.

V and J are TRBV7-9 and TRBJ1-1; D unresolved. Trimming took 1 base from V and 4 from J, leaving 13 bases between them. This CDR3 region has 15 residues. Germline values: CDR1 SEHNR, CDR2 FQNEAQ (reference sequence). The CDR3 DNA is TGTGCCAGCAGCTTAGGGATCGGGGTTGGCACTGAAGCTTTCTTT. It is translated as CASSLGIGVGTEAFF.

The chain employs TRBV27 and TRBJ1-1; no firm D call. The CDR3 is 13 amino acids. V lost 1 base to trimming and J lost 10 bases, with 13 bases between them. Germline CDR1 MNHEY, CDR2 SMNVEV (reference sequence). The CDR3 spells CASSLYPQMGAFF. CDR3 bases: TGTGCCAGCAGTTTATACCCACAGATGGGAGCTTTCTTT.

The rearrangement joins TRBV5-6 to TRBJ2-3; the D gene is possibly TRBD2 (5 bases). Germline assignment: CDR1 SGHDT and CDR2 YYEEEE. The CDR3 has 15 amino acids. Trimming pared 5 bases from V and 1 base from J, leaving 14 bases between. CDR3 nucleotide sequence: TGTGCCAGCAGTCTAGCTTCCGCGGGCACAGATACGCAGTATTTT. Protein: CASSLASAGTDTQYF.

The CDR3 DNA follows: TGTGCCAGCAGCTCTTCCTTTTGGCCGAACGAGCAGTACTTC. Protein product: CASSSSFWPNEQYF. This rearrangement joins TRBV13 to TRBJ2-7; D gene unclear. The germline V and J ends were trimmed by 4 bases and 5 bases, with 15 bases remaining between them. The CDR3 runs to 14 residues. The germline CDR1 and CDR2 sequences are PRHDT and FYEKMQ (reference sequence).

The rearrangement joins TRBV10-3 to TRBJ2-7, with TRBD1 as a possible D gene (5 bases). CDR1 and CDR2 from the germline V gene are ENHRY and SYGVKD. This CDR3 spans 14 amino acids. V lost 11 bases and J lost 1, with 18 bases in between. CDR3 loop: CAARGASGSYEQYF. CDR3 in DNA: TGTGCCGCCCGCGGAGCCTCAGGGTCCTACGAGCAGTACTTC.

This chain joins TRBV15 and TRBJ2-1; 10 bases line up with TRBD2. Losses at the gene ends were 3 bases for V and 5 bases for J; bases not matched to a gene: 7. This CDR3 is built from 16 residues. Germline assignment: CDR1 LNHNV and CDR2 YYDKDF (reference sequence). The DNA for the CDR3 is TGTGCCACCAGCAGCGTCCTAGCGGGAGCTGACAATGAGCAGTTCTTC. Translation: CATSSVLAGADNEQFF.

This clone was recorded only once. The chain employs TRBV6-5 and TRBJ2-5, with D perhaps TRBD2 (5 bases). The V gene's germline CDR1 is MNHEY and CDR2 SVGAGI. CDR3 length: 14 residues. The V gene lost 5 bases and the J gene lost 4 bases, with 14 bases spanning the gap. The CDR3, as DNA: TGTGCCAGCAGTGGGGTTAGCGTCTTAGAGACCCAGTACTTC. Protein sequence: CASSGVSVLETQYF.

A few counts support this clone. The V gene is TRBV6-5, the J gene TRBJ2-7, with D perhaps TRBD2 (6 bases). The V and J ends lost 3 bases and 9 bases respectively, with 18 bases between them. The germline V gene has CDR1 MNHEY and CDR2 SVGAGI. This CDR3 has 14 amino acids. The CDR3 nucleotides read TGTGCCAGCAGTTATCGAGGAGGGGACCAAGGGCAGTACTTC. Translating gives CASSYRGGDQGQYF.

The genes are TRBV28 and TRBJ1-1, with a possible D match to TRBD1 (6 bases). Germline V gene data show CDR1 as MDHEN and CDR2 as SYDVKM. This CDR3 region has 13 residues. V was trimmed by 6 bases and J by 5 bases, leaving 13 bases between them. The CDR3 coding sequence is TGTGCCAGCAGACAGGGAAGGGGAACTGAAGCTTTCTTT. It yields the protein CASRQGRGTEAFF. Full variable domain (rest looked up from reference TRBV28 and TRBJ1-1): DVKVTQSSRYLVKRTGEKVFLECVQDMDHENMFWYRQDPGLGLRLIYFSYDVKMKEKGDIPEGYSVSREKKERFSLILESASTNQTSMYLCASRQGRGTEAFFGQGTRLTVV.

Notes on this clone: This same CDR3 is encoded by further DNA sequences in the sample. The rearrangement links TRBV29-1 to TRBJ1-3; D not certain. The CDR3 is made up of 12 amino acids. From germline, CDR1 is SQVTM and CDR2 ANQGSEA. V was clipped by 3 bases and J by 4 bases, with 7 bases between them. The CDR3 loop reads CSVDLGGNTIYF. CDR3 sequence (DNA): TGCAGCGTTGACTTGGGCGGAAACACCATATATTTT.

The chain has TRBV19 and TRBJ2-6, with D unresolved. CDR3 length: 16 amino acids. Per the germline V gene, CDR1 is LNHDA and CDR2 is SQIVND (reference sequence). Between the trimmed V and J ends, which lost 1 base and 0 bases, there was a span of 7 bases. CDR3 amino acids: CASSIVGPSGANVLTF. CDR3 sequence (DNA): TGTGCCAGTAGTATAGTAGGGCCCTCTGGGGCCAACGTCCTGACTTTC.

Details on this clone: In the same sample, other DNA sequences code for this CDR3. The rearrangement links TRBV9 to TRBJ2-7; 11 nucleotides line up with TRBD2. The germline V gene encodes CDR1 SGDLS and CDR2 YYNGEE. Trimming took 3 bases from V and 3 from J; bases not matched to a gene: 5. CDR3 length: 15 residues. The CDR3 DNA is TGTGCCAGCAGCGCCACCGGGACTAGCGGCTACGAGCAGTACTTC. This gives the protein CASSATGTSGYEQYF.

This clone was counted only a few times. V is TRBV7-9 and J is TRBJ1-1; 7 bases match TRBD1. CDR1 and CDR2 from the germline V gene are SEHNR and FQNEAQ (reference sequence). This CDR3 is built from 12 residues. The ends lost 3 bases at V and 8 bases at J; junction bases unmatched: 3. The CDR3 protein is CASSLWDSEAFF. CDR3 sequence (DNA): TGTGCCAGCAGCTTGTGGGACAGCGAAGCTTTCTTT.